Included here is one TCR beta chain sequence, with context. Its antigen is unknown. No base qualities exist here, and no much larger clone lies one base off it. This record belongs to a study of T cell responses to AZD1222 COVID-19 vaccine (dated by TCRdb to the early 2020s). Broadly, across the study: AZD1222 recipients with second doses at about 4 weeks or about 12 weeks were pooled, because spike-specific TCR depth and breadth did not differ between schedules. A total of just over 230 trial participants underwent TCR sequencing, of whom 200 to 220 had received two doses of AZD1222 and approximately 25 had received two doses of the MenACWY control vaccine. Trial participants were enrolled into age subgroups of 18-55, 56-69 and 70-plus years, which contained around 150, 29 and 61 TCR-sequenced participants, respectively.

According to the study, the label for this sample's time point signals: baseline before first vaccination. Vaccinee samples were obtained from the UK trials COV001 and COV002, which included a single-blind randomized controlled phase 2/3 trial of AZD1222 (ChAdOx1 nCoV-19) in healthy adults. For TCRbeta chain sequencing, PBMC samples were collected from trial participants at day 0 and at day 28 after the second dose. The V end loses 2 bases and the J end loses 5 bases, and a stretch of 9 bases separates them. The CDR3 goes from the cysteine to the phenylalanine over 14 residues. The retained sequence is limited to the CDR3, 42 bases, with the frame set at the first base. CDR1 and CDR2 (SGHTA, FQGNSA) derive from the germline V gene. Paper-wide results and their limitations: CD4 TCRs associated with the vaccine covered the entire spike protein, and the dominant responses were in regions 160-218 and 743-854. After two AZD1222 doses, spike-specific TCR breadth and depth were significantly higher than at day 0 and than in MenACWY recipients. Conclusions about previously exposed vaccinees are limited, since just 6 or 7 AZD1222 recipients were seropositive for SARS-CoV-2 at baseline. Most participants were white British and females outnumbered males, and the authors suggested that clonal diversity may have been underestimated. Reportedly, almost half of the unique spike-specific TCRs recognized epitopes lying outside the regions that are mutated in the B.1.351 and B.1.1.7 variants. The 56-69-year group was small, and its depth increase did not reach significance, likely because of low power. Because no day 14 peak-response samples were available, repertoires were characterized only after the peak T cell response.

The CDR3 regions of human TCRbeta chains were analyzed by immunosequencing. Under the source paper's analysis protocol: TCRs in the repertoires were compared against a reference library of SARS-CoV-2-specific TCRs that had been generated with the MIRA antigen-specificity platform. Breadth meant the fraction of unique TCRs that were SARS-CoV-2-associated, whereas depth meant the fraction of total T cells that were SARS-CoV-2-associated. Using the MIRA data, each spike-specific TCR was mapped to the spike region that the TCR reacts to and placed in a CD4 or CD8 class. Log10-transformed breadth and depth values were compared by one-way ANOVA with Sidak's multiple comparisons tests. What TCRdb holds here is the immuneACCESS table cut down to in-frame rearrangements. Part of the clones is not present; checked against another copy, under half of the missing clones reflect an unresolved V gene, and the others are unexplained. That table furnishes V, J and clone size, whereas the DNA furnished D and trimming. The sample table holds 90,000 to 110,000 clones, of which 82% were seen once. Clones ranked in the top ten supply more than 4.5% of the sample.

The source material was peripheral blood, sampled on day 0 of AZD1222 vaccination. The receptor comes from an adult in good health. This chain joins TRBV7-2 to TRBJ2-2, with no D gene named confidently. The DNA is as follows: TGTGCCAGCAGCTTACGGATGGGAACCGGGGAGCTGTTTTTT. This translates into CASSLRMGTGELFF.